This T cell receptor (beta chain) was found in a study of CD8 T cells in ankylosing spondylitis. Study-wide results and limits: For ankylosing spondylitis blood, a TCR beta motif of seven to nine highly homologous variants appeared characteristic.

In its sample, this clonotype was seen many times. Its antigen is not known. TCRdb called the 5' RACE reads again in MiXCR, with one record for every CDR3 protein. The data contain approximately 100,000 distinct CDR3 sequences, roughly 8.3% of them singletons. V shed 2 bases, J shed 7 bases, and the junction held 4 bases outside the gene matches. The CDR3 is 14 residues long. The sequence was obtained from a male donor with ankylosing spondylitis or in good health (not recorded which). The chain employs TRBV12-3 or TRBV12-4 and TRBJ2-2; 7 nucleotides align to TRBD2. Input material: blood, either unsorted or a sorted T cell fraction (not recorded which). CDR3 DNA sequence: TGTGCCAGCAGTTTACGGCGGGAGAACGGGGAGCTGTTTTTT. Translating it yields CASSLRRENGELFF.